This passage covers 9 T cell receptor beta chains from one sample sequenced in a study of OX40 agonist ivuxolimab in advanced cancers. TCRdb keeps only in-frame clones here, not all; method: immunoSEQ multiplex PCR. The sample holds roughly 48,000 clones, 85% to 90% seen once. The sequenced sample was CD4+ or CD8+ T cells sorted from blood, obtained in a trial of the OX40 agonist ivuxolimab. Source of these receptors: an adult with an advanced solid tumor such as melanoma, head and neck, liver or kidney cancer.

The chain carries TRBV7-9 and TRBJ2-7; TRBD2 agrees at 8 bases. V was clipped by 1 base and J by 3 bases; unmatched bases: 2. Germline V gene sequence: CDR1 SEHNR, CDR2 FQNEAQ (reference sequence). The CDR3 covers 14 residues. The CDR3 is CASSLGAGGYEQYF. The CDR3 DNA sequence: TGTGCCAGCAGCTTAGGCGCGGGGGGCTACGAGCAGTACTTC.

A single count supports this clone. This sequence joins TRBV7-9 and TRBJ2-5; a weak D match, TRBD2 (6 bases). The V gene lost 4 bases and the J gene lost 7 bases, with 19 bases spanning the gap. Germline V CDR1 and CDR2: SEHNR, FQNEAQ (reference sequence). CDR3 length: 15 residues. The DNA of the CDR3 is TGTGCCAGCAGCTCTACCGGGACTGCGAGTGGGACCCAGTACTTC. It is translated as CASSSTGTASGTQYF.

The chain joins TRBV7-9 to TRBJ2-5, with 13 nucleotides matching TRBD2. Unmatched junction bases numbered 6, after V lost 0 bases and J lost 5 bases. The CDR3 is made up of 17 amino acids. Germline V gene lookup returns CDR1 SEHNR and CDR2 FQNEAQ (reference sequence). This CDR3 reads CASSLAVLAGGLETQYF. Here the CDR3 DNA reads TGTGCCAGCAGCTTAGCCGTACTAGCGGGGGGGCTGGAGACCCAGTACTTC.

This clone was picked up one time. This chain links TRBV27 with TRBJ2-1; unclear D gene. Germline CDR1 MNHEY, CDR2 SMNVEV (reference sequence). This CDR3 has 15 residues. Between the trimmed V and J ends, which lost 5 bases and 5 bases, there was a span of 16 bases. The CDR3 bases are TGTGCCAGCAGTCTCACCCCTCGACGGAACAATGAGCAGTTCTTC. Amino acid sequence: CASSLTPRRNNEQFF.

The rearrangement links TRBV4-3 to TRBJ2-1; D remains unclear. Germline V CDR1 and CDR2: LGHNA, YSLEER. Trimming pared 0 bases from V and 0 bases from J, leaving 9 bases between. The CDR3 runs 16 residues. This CDR3 is CASSQDSSSSYNEQFF. In DNA form, the CDR3 reads TGCGCCAGCAGCCAAGATAGTAGTAGCTCCTACAATGAGCAGTTCTTC.

The chain links TRBV4-1 to TRBJ2-7; D is perhaps TRBD2 (6 bases). CDR1 MGHRA and CDR2 YSYEKL come from the germline V gene. This CDR3 is built from 13 residues. Deletions cut 1 base from V and 3 bases from J, with 7 bases between. CDR3 nucleotide sequence: TGCGCCAGCAGCCAAGGGACTAACTACGAGCAGTACTTC. Encoded protein: CASSQGTNYEQYF.

This clone has just one count. This chain links TRBV5-6 with TRBJ2-7; the match to TRBD1 covers 11 bases. This CDR3 contains 15 residues. V shed 4 bases, J shed 4 bases, and the junction held 7 bases outside the gene matches. The V gene's germline CDR1 is SGHDT and CDR2 YYEEEE. In nucleotides, the CDR3 is TGTGCCAGCAGCCCAGTCCGGGACAGGGGGTACGAGCAGTACTTC. This encodes CASSPVRDRGYEQYF. The variable domain in full, with the rest retrieved from reference TRBV5-6 and TRBJ2-7, is DAGVTQSPTHLIKTRGQQVTLRCSPKSGHDTVSWYQQALGQGPQFIFQYYEEEERQRGNFPDRFSGHQFPNYSSELNVNALLLGDSALYLCASSPVRDRGYEQYFGPGTRLTVT.

The chain joins TRBV9 to TRBJ2-7; D uncertain. The V and J ends lost 0 bases and 0 bases respectively, with 7 bases between them. The CDR3 contains 14 residues. Looked up from germline, CDR1 is SGDLS and CDR2 is YYNGEE. CDR3: CASSVGGSSYEQYF. CDR3 coding DNA: TGTGCCAGCAGCGTAGGTGGCAGCTCCTACGAGCAGTACTTC.

The chain combines TRBV11-2 with TRBJ1-2; D is ambiguous. Germline V CDR1 and CDR2: SGHAT, FQNNGV. The CDR3 has 14 residues. Trimming took 1 base from V and 2 from J, leaving 8 bases between them. The CDR3 reads CASSLVGWNYGYTF. The DNA of the CDR3 is TGTGCCAGCAGCTTAGTGGGGTGGAACTATGGCTACACCTTC.